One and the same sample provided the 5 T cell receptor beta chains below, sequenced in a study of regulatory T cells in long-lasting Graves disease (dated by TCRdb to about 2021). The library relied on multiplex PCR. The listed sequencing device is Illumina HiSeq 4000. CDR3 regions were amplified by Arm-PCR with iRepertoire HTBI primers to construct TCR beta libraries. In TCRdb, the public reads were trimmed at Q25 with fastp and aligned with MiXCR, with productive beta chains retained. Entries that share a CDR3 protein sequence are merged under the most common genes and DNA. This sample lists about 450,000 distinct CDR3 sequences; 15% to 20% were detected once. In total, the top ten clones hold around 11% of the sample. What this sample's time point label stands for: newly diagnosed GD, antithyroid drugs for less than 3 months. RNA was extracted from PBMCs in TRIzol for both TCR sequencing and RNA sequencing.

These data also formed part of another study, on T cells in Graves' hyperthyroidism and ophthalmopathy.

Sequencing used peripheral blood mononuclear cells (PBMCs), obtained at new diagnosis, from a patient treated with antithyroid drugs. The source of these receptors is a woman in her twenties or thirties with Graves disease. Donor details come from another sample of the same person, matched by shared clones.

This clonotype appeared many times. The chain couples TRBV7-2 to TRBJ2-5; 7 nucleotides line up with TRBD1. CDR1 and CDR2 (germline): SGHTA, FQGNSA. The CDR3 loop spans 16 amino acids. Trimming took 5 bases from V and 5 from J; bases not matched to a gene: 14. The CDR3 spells CASSPWTGSRRETQYF. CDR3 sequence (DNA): TGTGCCAGCAGCCCGTGGACAGGCTCGCGTCGGGAGACCCAGTACTTC. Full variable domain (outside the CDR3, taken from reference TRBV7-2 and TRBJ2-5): GAGVSQSPSNKVTEKGKDVELRCDPISGHTALYWYRQSLGQGLEFLIYFQGNSAPDKSGLPSDRFSAERTGGSVSTLTIQRTQQEDSAVYLCASSPWTGSRRETQYFGPGTRLLVL.

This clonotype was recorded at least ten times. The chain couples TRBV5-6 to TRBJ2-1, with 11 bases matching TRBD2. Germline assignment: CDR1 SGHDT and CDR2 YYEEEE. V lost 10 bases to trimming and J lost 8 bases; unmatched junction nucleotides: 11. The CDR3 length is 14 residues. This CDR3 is CASSELAGVDEQFF. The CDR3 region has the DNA TGTGCCTCTTCAGAACTAGCGGGAGTCGATGAGCAGTTCTTC. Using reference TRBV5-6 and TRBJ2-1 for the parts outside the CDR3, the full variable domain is DAGVTQSPTHLIKTRGQQVTLRCSPKSGHDTVSWYQQALGQGPQFIFQYYEEEERQRGNFPDRFSGHQFPNYSSELNVNALLLGDSALYLCASSELAGVDEQFFGPGTRLTVL.

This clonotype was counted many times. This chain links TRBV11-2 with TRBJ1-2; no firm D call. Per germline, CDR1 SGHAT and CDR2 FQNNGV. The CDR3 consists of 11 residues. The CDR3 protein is CAIRVNYGYTF. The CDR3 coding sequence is TGTGCGATTAGGGTTAACTATGGCTACACCTTC.

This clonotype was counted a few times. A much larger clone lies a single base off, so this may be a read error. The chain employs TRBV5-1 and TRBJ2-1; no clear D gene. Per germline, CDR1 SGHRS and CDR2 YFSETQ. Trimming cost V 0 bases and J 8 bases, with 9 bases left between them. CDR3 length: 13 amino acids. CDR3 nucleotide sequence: TGCGCCAGCAGCTTGGACTCTTCAGATGAGCAGTTCTTC. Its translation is CASSLDSSDEQFF.

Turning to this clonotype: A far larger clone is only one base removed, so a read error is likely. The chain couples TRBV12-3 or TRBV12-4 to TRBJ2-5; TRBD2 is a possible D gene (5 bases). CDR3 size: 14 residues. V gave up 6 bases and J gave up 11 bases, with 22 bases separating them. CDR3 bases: TGTGCCAGCAGAACGACGGGAAAGCCCAATGAGCAGTACTTC. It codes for CASRTTGKPNEQYF.